The 7 T cell receptor beta chains below come from one sample, sequenced in a study of CD4+ T cells in melanoma. Data came from immunoSEQ multiplex PCR; TCRdb stores just in-frame clones and leaves some out. The sample has some 10,000 clones; about 63% are singletons. The sample taken for sequencing was cells from a culture (not recorded whether cultured in vitro). The receptor set was obtained from a human donor with melanoma.

This chain joins TRBV7-3 and TRBJ2-3; possibly TRBD1 or TRBD2 for D (7 bases each). Looked up from germline, CDR1 is SGHTA and CDR2 is FQGTGA. Deletions cut 5 bases from V and 2 bases from J, with 23 bases between. The CDR3 length is 18 residues. CDR3 loop: CASSPEVRGGVNTDTQYF. CDR3 DNA: TGTGCCAGCAGCCCAGAGGTCAGGGGGGGGGTTAACACAGATACGCAGTATTTT. Variable domain in full (rest from reference TRBV7-3 and TRBJ2-3): GAGVSQTPSNKVTEKGKYVELRCDPISGHTALYWYRQSLGQGPEFLIYFQGTGAADDSGLPNDRFFAVRPEGSVSTLKIQRTERGDSAVYLCASSPEVRGGVNTDTQYFGPGTRLTVL.

The V and J genes are TRBV5-4 and TRBJ1-1; D remains ambiguous. Germline-derived CDR1 and CDR2 are SGHNT and YYREEE (reference sequence). The CDR3 extends over 12 amino acids. Between the trimmed V and J ends, which lost 4 bases and 2 bases, there was a span of 6 bases. This chain's CDR3 is CASSTENTEAFF. CDR3 DNA: TGTGCCAGCAGCACGGAAAACACTGAAGCTTTCTTT.

This sequence joins TRBV11-3 and TRBJ1-3, with D possibly TRBD1 on 5 matching bases. The CDR3 spans 13 residues. V lost 5 bases and J lost 2, with 7 bases in between. From germline, CDR1 is SGHNT and CDR2 YENEEA. CDR3 loop: CASSQGPGNTIYF. The CDR3 nucleotides read TGTGCCAGCAGCCAGGGCCCTGGAAACACCATATATTTT.

This clone has more than one count but fewer than ten. The genes are TRBV7-6 and TRBJ2-1, with 9 bases matching TRBD2. CDR3 size: 13 residues. Germline V lookup: CDR1 SGHVS, CDR2 FNYEAQ. V lost 8 bases to trimming and J lost 9 bases; unmatched junction nucleotides: 8. CDR3 DNA sequence: TGTGCCAGCGCGGGGGGGGCGAAAGGTGAGCAGTTCTTC. Translated: CASAGGAKGEQFF.

This rearrangement joins TRBV7-3 to TRBJ2-7; 7 bases agree with TRBD2. Trimming took 5 bases from V and 2 from J; bases not matched to a gene: 9. Germline-derived CDR1 and CDR2 are SGHTA and FQGTGA. The length of the CDR3 is 15 residues. The CDR3, as DNA: TGTGCCAGCAGCCAACCTCGGGGGGTGCCCTACGAGCAGTACTTC. This sequence encodes CASSQPRGVPYEQYF.

The chain carries TRBV5-6 and TRBJ1-1, with D perhaps matching TRBD1 (6 bases). V lost 0 bases and J 10 bases, leaving 10 bases between the germline ends. CDR1 and CDR2 from the germline V gene are SGHDT and YYEEEE. The CDR3 has 12 residues. The DNA of the CDR3 is TGTGCCAGCAGCTTGGATGGGGGGGCAGCTTTCTTT. Translation: CASSLDGGAAFF.

This clone has only a few counts. The J gene is TRBJ1-6, the V gene TRBV2, with a tentative D call TRBD1 (5 bases). The CDR3 consists of 16 residues. V lost 4 bases, J lost 7 bases, and 17 bases lay in between. The germline V gene has CDR1 SNHLY and CDR2 FYNNEI. This CDR3 is CASSGPSGGTNSPLHF. The CDR3 nucleotides read TGTGCCAGCAGTGGCCCGAGTGGGGGGACCAATTCACCCCTCCACTTT. The full variable domain, with the rest looked up from reference TRBV2 and TRBJ1-6, is EPEVTQTPSHQVTQMGQEVILRCVPISNHLYFYWYRQILGQKVEFLVSFYNNEISEKSEIFDDQFSVERPDGSNFTLKIRSTKLEDSAMYFCASSGPSGGTNSPLHFGNGTRLTVT.